This T cell receptor (beta chain) was identified in a study of identical twins. General study findings and limits: The presence of invariant MAIT and iNKT cells could partly confound analyses of zero-insertion sequences.

TCRdb called the 5' RACE reads again in MiXCR, with one record for every CDR3 protein. Of 500,000 to 650,000 distinct CDR3 sequences listed, under 25% were seen once; the top ten hold around 0.5%. This clonotype was found many times. Its specificity is unknown. These sequences were also reported in another study, on yellow fever vaccine responses in identical twins.

Sequencing was done on a sample of CD4+ T cells sorted from blood. The source is a woman younger than 35 in good health.

The CDR3 nucleotides are TGTGCCAGCAGTTTAAAGCCCACGGTTGCCACAGATACGCAGTATTTT. Its protein is CASSLKPTVATDTQYF. V usage is TRBV12-3 or TRBV12-4 and J usage is TRBJ2-3; D remains ambiguous. Trimming cost V 2 bases and J 2 bases, with 14 bases left between them. This CDR3 has 16 residues.